The count of the clone carrying this T cell receptor (beta chain) is one. This specimen belongs to a study of control samples from healthy donors and cancer patients. Some clones are missing from TCRdb's copy, which holds only in-frame ones; the method was immunoSEQ multiplex PCR. Here the sample spans approximately 140,000 clones, roughly 92% being singletons. The CDR3 spans 14 residues. V gave up 3 bases and J gave up 5 bases, with 11 bases separating them. Germline V lookup: CDR1 MNHNY, CDR2 SVGAGI (reference sequence). This receptor was taken from a man aged 25-40 years in good health. The sequencing sample was made of blood. The chain couples TRBV6-6 to TRBJ1-5, with D perhaps TRBD1 (5 bases). In DNA form, the CDR3 reads TGTGCCAGCAGTTATCCCGGGGGTGATCAGCCCCAGCATTTT. Translating gives CASSYPGGDQPQHF.